Below, 26 T cell receptor beta chains from the same sample are listed, as sequenced in a study of cytomegalovirus exposure and HLA in healthy donors. Amplification used 60 Vbeta primers and 13 Jbeta primers. This table comes from immunoSEQ multiplex PCR, and its TCRdb copy is limited to in-frame clones, with some not included. The sample's table shows around 190,000 clones. Source material: PBMCs. All receptors come from a woman in her thirties in good health and CMV-seropositive.

The chain uses TRBV29-1 and TRBJ2-3; D unresolved. The CDR3 covers 12 residues. V was pared by 0 bases and J by 2 bases, with 3 bases between. Germline CDR1 and CDR2: SQVTM and ANQGSEA. The CDR3 DNA is TGCAGCGTTGAAGAGGCCACAGATACGCAGTATTTT. The encoded protein is CSVEEATDTQYF.

The J gene is TRBJ1-5, the V gene TRBV12-5; perhaps TRBD1 as D (5 bases). Germline CDR1 is LGHNT and CDR2 is FRNRAP. V was cut by 3 bases and J by 0 bases, with 9 bases left in between. The CDR3 consists of 15 residues. The CDR3 loop reads CASGFGGGSNQPQHF. The CDR3 bases are TGTGCTAGTGGTTTCGGGGGGGGTAGCAATCAGCCCCAGCATTTT.

This chain links TRBV19 with TRBJ1-2; D may be TRBD1 (6 bases). V shed 4 bases and J shed 0 bases, with 15 bases lying between them. This CDR3 contains 16 residues. CDR1 and CDR2 (germline): LNHDA, SQIVND (reference sequence). The CDR3 reads CASSTWTDQTNYGYTF. The CDR3 DNA reads as TGTGCCAGTAGTACATGGACAGATCAGACTAACTATGGCTACACCTTC.

This sequence joins TRBV28 and TRBJ2-2, with 11 bases fitting TRBD1. The CDR3 contains 15 residues. The V gene's germline CDR1 is MDHEN and CDR2 SYDVKM. The trim removed 3 bases at V and 6 bases at J, leaving 3 bases unmatched. The CDR3 DNA reads as TGTGCCAGCAGTTTGGGACAGGGGGGCCCCGGGGAGCTGTTTTTT. Translation gives CASSLGQGGPGELFF.

V and J are TRBV2 and TRBJ2-5; tentatively, D is TRBD1 (6 bases). The CDR3 covers 13 residues. V was clipped by 7 bases and J by 5 bases, with 14 bases between them. From germline, CDR1 is SNHLY and CDR2 FYNNEI. In DNA, the CDR3 is TGTGCCAGCATCCCCGGGGACAAGGAGACCCAGTACTTC. Encoded protein: CASIPGDKETQYF. Filled out from reference TRBV2 and TRBJ2-5, the complete variable domain reads EPEVTQTPSHQVTQMGQEVILRCVPISNHLYFYWYRQILGQKVEFLVSFYNNEISEKSEIFDDQFSVERPDGSNFTLKIRSTKLEDSAMYFCASIPGDKETQYFGPGTRLLVL.

The CDR3 is CASSYSTGEAFF. CDR3 nucleotides: TGTGCCAGCAGTTACTCGACAGGTGAAGCTTTCTTT. The chain joins TRBV6-5 to TRBJ1-1; D is possibly TRBD1 (6 bases). The CDR3 extends over 12 amino acids. V shed 0 bases and J shed 7 bases, with 6 bases lying between them. Germline V gene sequence: CDR1 MNHEY, CDR2 SVGAGI.

This chain links TRBV5-4 with TRBJ1-1; 10 nucleotides line up with TRBD1. Germline CDR1 reads SGHNT; CDR2 reads YYREEE (reference sequence). The V gene end was trimmed by 5 bases and the J gene end by 4 bases; junction bases not matched to a gene: 5. The CDR3 has 14 amino acids. This CDR3 is CASRRQGAGTEAFF. The CDR3, as DNA: TGTGCCAGCAGGCGACAGGGGGCTGGCACTGAAGCTTTCTTT.

The rearrangement uses TRBV6-5 and TRBJ2-1; 7 bases line up with TRBD1. This CDR3 is 16 amino acids long. Germline V CDR1 and CDR2: MNHEY, SVGAGI. Trimming cost V 0 bases and J 4 bases; bases outside gene matches: 6. CDR3 protein: CASSYSTGETYNEQFF. DNA for the CDR3: TGTGCCAGCAGTTACTCTACAGGGGAGACTTACAATGAGCAGTTCTTC.

The rearrangement uses TRBV9 and TRBJ1-2; D unresolved. V lost 6 bases and J 4 bases, leaving 13 bases between the germline ends. From germline, CDR1 is SGDLS and CDR2 YYNGEE. The CDR3 spans 13 residues. The CDR3 DNA follows: TGTGCCAGCATCGGCGGCAGCCCCTATGGCTACACCTTC. This sequence encodes CASIGGSPYGYTF. Variable domain in full (rest from reference TRBV9 and TRBJ1-2): DSGVTQTPKHLITATGQRVTLRCSPRSGDLSVYWYQQSLDQGLQFLIQYYNGEERAKGNILERFSAQQFPDLHSELNLSSLELGDSALYFCASIGGSPYGYTFGSGTRLTVV.

The chain links TRBV10-1 to TRBJ2-5, with 8 bases aligning to TRBD2. CDR1 and CDR2 (germline): WNHNN, SYGVQD (reference sequence). This CDR3 region has 15 residues. Germline trimming cut 6 bases from V and 2 bases from J; bases unmatched to any gene: 8. This chain's CDR3 is CASSLGTSGQETQYF. The CDR3 DNA reads TGCGCCAGCAGCCTTGGCACTAGCGGTCAAGAGACCCAGTACTTC.

The rearrangement joins TRBV11-3 to TRBJ1-6; D gene uncertain. Germline V gene lookup returns CDR1 SGHNT and CDR2 YENEEA. Trimming cost V 2 bases and J 8 bases, with 7 bases left between them. The CDR3 is 13 residues long. The CDR3 spells CASSLSRDSPLHF. The CDR3 DNA reads as TGTGCCAGCAGCTTATCGAGGGATTCACCCCTCCACTTT.

The CDR3 DNA sequence: TGTGCCAGCAGCGGGGACAGAAGGACCGGGGAGCTGTTTTTT. Protein sequence: CASSGDRRTGELFF. The chain combines TRBV9 with TRBJ2-2; 7 bases match TRBD1. With V trimmed by 3 bases and J by 5 bases, 4 bases remained unmatched. The CDR3 is 14 amino acids. Germline CDR1 is SGDLS and CDR2 is YYNGEE.

This chain connects TRBV5-6 to TRBJ2-5; 15 positions match TRBD2. Germline CDR1 is SGHDT and CDR2 is YYEEEE. Unmatched junction bases numbered 4, after V lost 4 bases and J lost 3 bases. This CDR3 spans 16 amino acids. CDR3 amino acids: CASSGGLAGGKETQYF. DNA of the CDR3: TGTGCCAGCAGCGGCGGACTAGCGGGGGGGAAAGAGACCCAGTACTTC.

The V and J genes are TRBV18 and TRBJ2-2, with TRBD1 as a possible D gene (6 bases). The CDR3 consists of 14 residues. CDR1 and CDR2 from the germline V gene are KGHSH and LQKENI. The V and J ends lost 5 bases and 6 bases respectively, with 13 bases between them. The CDR3 DNA sequence: TGTGCCAGCTCAAGGACAGAGTTACCCGGGGAGCTGTTTTTT. Translating gives CASSRTELPGELFF.

The rearrangement uses TRBV9 and TRBJ2-5; 8 bases map to TRBD1. V shed 6 bases, J shed 4 bases, and the junction held 14 bases outside the gene matches. This CDR3 comprises 16 residues. Germline assignment: CDR1 SGDLS and CDR2 YYNGEE. The CDR3 reads CASTEASGQVIETQYF. The CDR3 DNA is TGTGCCAGCACAGAGGCTTCGGGACAGGTAATAGAGACCCAGTACTTC.

The chain links TRBV5-5 to TRBJ1-2; no clear D gene. CDR1 is SGHKS, CDR2 YYEKEE, per germline (reference sequence). The germline V and J ends were trimmed by 0 bases and 7 bases, with 10 bases remaining between them. The CDR3 totals 13 residues. CDR3 DNA: TGTGCCAGCAGCTTGGAACCGAGCCTTGGCTACACCTTC. As protein: CASSLEPSLGYTF.

The genes are TRBV7-2 and TRBJ2-7, with a possible D match to TRBD2 (6 bases). The CDR3 has 16 residues. Trimming stripped 5 bases from V and 1 base from J, with 18 bases between. Germline V gene sequence: CDR1 SGHTA, CDR2 FQGNSA. CDR3 nucleotides: TGTGCCAGCAGCCCGTCTAGCGTCGCGACGTCCTACGAGCAGTACTTC. As protein: CASSPSSVATSYEQYF.

The J gene is TRBJ2-7, the V gene TRBV7-8; the match to TRBD1 covers 7 bases. This CDR3 spans 14 amino acids. V lost 6 bases and J lost 0; bases outside the gene matches: 5. Germline V gene data show CDR1 as SGHVS and CDR2 as FQNEAQ. CDR3 sequence: CASRPRDSSYEQYF. CDR3 in DNA: TGTGCCAGCAGACCTCGGGACAGCTCCTACGAGCAGTACTTC. The full variable domain, with the rest looked up from reference TRBV7-8 and TRBJ2-7, is GAGVSQSPRYKVAKRGQDVALRCDPISGHVSLFWYQQALGQGPEFLTYFQNEAQLDKSGLPSDRFFAERPEGSVSTLKIQRTQQEDSAVYLCASRPRDSSYEQYFGPGTRLTVT.

Written as DNA, the CDR3 is TGTGCCAGCAGGAGAGCTGAAGCTTTCTTT. This sequence encodes CASRRAEAFF. This chain joins TRBV2 and TRBJ1-1; D gene ambiguous. The V and J ends lost 6 bases and 6 bases respectively, with 5 bases between them. Germline loops: CDR1 SNHLY, CDR2 FYNNEI. CDR3 size: 10 residues.

This chain uses TRBV19 with TRBJ2-5; D gene ambiguous. Trimming left V 3 bases short and J 1 base short, with 9 bases between. CDR1 is LNHDA, CDR2 SQIVND, per germline (reference sequence). This CDR3 spans 14 amino acids. CDR3 in DNA: TGTGCCAGTAGTATTAAACTGATCCAAGAGACCCAGTACTTC. Encoded protein: CASSIKLIQETQYF. The full variable domain, in which reference TRBV19 and TRBJ2-5 provide the parts outside the CDR3, is DGGITQSPKYLFRKEGQNVTLSCEQNLNHDAMYWYRQDPGQGLRLIYYSQIVNDFQKGDIAEGYSVSREKKESFPLTVTSAQKNPTAFYLCASSIKLIQETQYFGPGTRLLVL.

The chain has TRBV7-9 and TRBJ1-2; no clear D gene. The CDR3 is 18 residues long. Trimming pared 3 bases from V and 4 bases from J, leaving 24 bases between. In germline, CDR1 is SEHNR, CDR2 FQNEAQ (reference sequence). The chain's CDR3 is CASSLTTGNPSRVYGYTF. The CDR3 DNA sequence: TGTGCCAGCAGCTTGACGACCGGGAACCCTTCTCGGGTCTATGGCTACACCTTC.

V is TRBV11-2 and J is TRBJ1-3; no definite D call. V was trimmed by 5 bases and J by 4 bases, leaving 9 bases between them. CDR3 size: 13 residues. Germline-derived CDR1 and CDR2 are SGHAT and FQNNGV. The CDR3 loop is CASSPSLGNTIYF. CDR3 sequence (DNA): TGTGCCAGCAGCCCTTCTTTGGGAAACACCATATATTTT.

The rearrangement joins TRBV9 to TRBJ2-3; D possibly corresponds to TRBD2 (6 bases). This CDR3 comprises 14 residues. With 4 bases removed from V and 0 bases from J, the gap between germline ends came to 9 bases. The V gene's germline CDR1 is SGDLS and CDR2 YYNGEE. CDR3 nucleotides: TGTGCCAGCAGCCTAGCGCGAAGCACAGATACGCAGTATTTT. Protein: CASSLARSTDTQYF.

CDR3 protein: CASSVIGASSGREGLIAYEQYF. The DNA for the CDR3 is TGTGCCAGCAGTGTCATAGGTGCAAGTAGCGGGCGGGAGGGTTTGATCGCCTACGAGCAGTACTTC. V is TRBV2 and J is TRBJ2-7; TRBD2 matches at 9 bases. Trimming removed 4 bases from V and 2 bases from J; junction bases left unmatched: 27. Looked up from germline, CDR1 is SNHLY and CDR2 is FYNNEI. The CDR3 has 22 amino acids.

The J gene is TRBJ2-7, the V gene TRBV6-1; D call uncertain. CDR1 is MNHNS and CDR2 is SASEGT in the germline V gene. The CDR3 totals 15 residues. Trimming removed 1 base from V and 3 bases from J, with 13 bases in between. This CDR3 is CASSEEVHSYYEQYF. CDR3 nucleotides: TGTGCCAGCAGTGAAGAGGTGCACAGCTACTACGAGCAGTACTTC.

J is TRBJ2-5 and V is TRBV29-1, with a possible D match to TRBD2 (6 bases). Near its end, the DNA agrees better with TRBJ2-7, so the J call may be wrong. The length of the CDR3 is 14 residues. CDR1 is SQVTM, CDR2 ANQGSEA, per germline. DNA for the CDR3: TGCAGCATCCGGGACTCCTTAGGGTCCTACGAGCAGTACTTC. This codes for CSIRDSLGSYEQYF.